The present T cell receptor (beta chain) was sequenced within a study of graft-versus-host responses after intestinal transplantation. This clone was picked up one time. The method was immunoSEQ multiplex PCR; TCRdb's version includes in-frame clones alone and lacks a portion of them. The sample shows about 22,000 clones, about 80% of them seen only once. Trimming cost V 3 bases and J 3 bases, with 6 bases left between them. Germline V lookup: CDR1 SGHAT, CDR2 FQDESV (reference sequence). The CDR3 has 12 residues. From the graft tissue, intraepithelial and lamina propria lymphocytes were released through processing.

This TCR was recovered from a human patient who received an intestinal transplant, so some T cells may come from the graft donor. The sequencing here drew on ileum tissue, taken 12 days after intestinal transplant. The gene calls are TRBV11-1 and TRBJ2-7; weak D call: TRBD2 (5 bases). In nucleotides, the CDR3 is TGTGCCAGCAGCTTGGGAGTCTACGAGCAGTACTTC. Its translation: CASSLGVYEQYF.